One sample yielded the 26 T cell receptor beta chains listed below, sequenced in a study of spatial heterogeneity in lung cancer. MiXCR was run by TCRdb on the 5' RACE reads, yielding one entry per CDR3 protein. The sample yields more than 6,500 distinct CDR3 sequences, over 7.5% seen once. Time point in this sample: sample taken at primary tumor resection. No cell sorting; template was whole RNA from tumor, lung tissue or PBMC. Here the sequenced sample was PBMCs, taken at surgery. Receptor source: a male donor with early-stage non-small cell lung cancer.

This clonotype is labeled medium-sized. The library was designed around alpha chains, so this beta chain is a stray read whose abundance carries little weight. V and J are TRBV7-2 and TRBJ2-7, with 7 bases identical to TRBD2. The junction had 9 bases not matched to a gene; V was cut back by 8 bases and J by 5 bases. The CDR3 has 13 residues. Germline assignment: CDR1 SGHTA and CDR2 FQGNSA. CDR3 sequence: CASRAASGNEQYF. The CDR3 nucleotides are TGTGCCAGCCGCGCGGCTAGCGGAAACGAGCAGTACTTC.

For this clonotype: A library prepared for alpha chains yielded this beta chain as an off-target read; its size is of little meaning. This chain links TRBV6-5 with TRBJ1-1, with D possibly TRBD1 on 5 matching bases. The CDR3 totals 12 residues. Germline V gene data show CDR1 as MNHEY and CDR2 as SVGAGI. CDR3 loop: CPRSGGNTEAFF. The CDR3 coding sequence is TGTCCTCGATCTGGGGGGAACACTGAAGCTTTCTTT.

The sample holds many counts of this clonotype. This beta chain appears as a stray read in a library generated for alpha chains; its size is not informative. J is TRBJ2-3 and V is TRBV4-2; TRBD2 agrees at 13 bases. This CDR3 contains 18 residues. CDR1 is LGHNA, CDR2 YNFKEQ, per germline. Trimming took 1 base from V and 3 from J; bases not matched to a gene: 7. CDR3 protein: CASSQVPGLAGATDTQYF. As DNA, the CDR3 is TGTGCCAGCAGCCAAGTTCCCGGACTAGCGGGAGCTACAGATACGCAGTATTTT.

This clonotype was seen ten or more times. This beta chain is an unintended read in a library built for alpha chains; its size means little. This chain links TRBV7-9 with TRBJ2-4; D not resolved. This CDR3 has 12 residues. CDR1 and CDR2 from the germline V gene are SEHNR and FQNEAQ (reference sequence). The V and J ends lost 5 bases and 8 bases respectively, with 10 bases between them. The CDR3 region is CASSPVTDIQYF. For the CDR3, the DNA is TGTGCCAGCAGCCCGGTCACGGACATTCAGTACTTC. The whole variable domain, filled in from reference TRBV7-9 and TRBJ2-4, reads DTGVSQNPRHKITKRGQNVTFRCDPISEHNRLYWYRQTLGQGPEFLTYFQNEAQLEKSRLLSDRFSAERPKGSFSTLEIQRTEQGDSAMYLCASSPVTDIQYFGAGTRLSVL.

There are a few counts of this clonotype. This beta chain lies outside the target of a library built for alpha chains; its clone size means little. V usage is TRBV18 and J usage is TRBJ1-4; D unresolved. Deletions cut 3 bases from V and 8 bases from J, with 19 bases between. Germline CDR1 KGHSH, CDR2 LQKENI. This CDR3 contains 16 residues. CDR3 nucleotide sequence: TGTGCCAGCTCACCTGTTCGTGCGGCTCTCGGGGAAAAACTGTTTTTT. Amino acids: CASSPVRAALGEKLFF.

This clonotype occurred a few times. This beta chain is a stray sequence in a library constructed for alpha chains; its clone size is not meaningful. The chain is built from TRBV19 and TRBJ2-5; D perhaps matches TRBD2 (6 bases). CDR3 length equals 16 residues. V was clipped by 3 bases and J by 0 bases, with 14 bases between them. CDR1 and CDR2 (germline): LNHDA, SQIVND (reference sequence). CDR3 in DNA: TGTGCCAGTAGTATCCCAAGCGGAGGGTACCAAGAGACCCAGTACTTC. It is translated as CASSIPSGGYQETQYF.

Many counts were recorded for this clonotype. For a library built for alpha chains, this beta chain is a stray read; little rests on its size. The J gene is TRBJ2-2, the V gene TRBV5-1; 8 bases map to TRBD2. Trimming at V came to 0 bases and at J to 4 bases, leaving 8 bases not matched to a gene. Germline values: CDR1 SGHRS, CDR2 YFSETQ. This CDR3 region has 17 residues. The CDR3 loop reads CASSLGGAGALTGELFF. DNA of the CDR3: TGCGCCAGCAGCTTGGGTGGAGCGGGAGCTCTCACCGGGGAGCTGTTTTTT.

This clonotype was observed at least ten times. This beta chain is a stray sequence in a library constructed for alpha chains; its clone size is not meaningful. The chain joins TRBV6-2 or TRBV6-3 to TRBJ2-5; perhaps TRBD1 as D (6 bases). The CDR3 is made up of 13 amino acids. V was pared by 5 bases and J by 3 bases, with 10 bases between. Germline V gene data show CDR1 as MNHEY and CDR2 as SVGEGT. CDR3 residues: CASSPYREETQYF. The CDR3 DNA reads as TGTGCCAGCAGTCCATACAGGGAAGAGACCCAGTACTTC.

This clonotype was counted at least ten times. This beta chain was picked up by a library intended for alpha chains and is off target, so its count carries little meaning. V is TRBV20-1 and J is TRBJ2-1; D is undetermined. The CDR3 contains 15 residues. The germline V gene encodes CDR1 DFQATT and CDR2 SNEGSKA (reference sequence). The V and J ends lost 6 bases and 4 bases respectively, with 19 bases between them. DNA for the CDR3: TGCAGTGCCCCCTTTGTGAATTCGGGTTACAATGAGCAGTTCTTC. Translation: CSAPFVNSGYNEQFF.

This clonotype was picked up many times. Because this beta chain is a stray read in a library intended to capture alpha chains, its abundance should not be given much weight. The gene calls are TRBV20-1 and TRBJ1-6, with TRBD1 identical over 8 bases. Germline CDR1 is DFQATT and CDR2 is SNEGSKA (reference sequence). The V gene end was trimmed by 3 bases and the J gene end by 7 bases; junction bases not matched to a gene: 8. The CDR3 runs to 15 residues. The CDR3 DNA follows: TGCAGTGCTAGTACCCAGGGGGCAGGGAATTCACCCCTCCACTTT. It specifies CSASTQGAGNSPLHF.

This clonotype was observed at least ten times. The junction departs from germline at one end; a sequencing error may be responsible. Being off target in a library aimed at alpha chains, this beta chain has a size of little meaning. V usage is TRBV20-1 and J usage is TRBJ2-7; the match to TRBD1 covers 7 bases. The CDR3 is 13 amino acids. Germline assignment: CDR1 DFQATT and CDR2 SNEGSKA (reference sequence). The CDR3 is CSAGDGTAYEQYF. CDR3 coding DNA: TGCAGTGCTGGAGACGGGACAGCCTACGAGCAGTACTTC.

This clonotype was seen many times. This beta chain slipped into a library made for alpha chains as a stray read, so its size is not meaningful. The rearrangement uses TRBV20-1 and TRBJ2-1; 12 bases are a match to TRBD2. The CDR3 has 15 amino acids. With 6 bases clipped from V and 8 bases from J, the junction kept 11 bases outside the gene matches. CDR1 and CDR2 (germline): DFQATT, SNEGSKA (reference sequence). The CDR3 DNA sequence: TGCAGTGCCCGGTTGACTAGCGGGAGCAGCTATGAGCAGTTCTTC. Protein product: CSARLTSGSSYEQFF.

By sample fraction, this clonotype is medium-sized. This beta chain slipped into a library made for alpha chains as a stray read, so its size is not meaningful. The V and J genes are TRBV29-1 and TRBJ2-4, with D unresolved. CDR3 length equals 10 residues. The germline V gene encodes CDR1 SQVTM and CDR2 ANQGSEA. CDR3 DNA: TGCAGTGCTAGAGTCGGCATTCAGTACTTC. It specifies CSARVGIQYF.

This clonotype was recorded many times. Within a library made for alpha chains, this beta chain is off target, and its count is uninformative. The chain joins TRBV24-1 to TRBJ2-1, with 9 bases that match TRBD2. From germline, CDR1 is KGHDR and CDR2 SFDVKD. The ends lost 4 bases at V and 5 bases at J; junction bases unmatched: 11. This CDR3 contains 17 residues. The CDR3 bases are TGTGCCACCAGTGAGGGCATCCTAGCGGGATTTAACAATGAGCAGTTCTTC. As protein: CATSEGILAGFNNEQFF.

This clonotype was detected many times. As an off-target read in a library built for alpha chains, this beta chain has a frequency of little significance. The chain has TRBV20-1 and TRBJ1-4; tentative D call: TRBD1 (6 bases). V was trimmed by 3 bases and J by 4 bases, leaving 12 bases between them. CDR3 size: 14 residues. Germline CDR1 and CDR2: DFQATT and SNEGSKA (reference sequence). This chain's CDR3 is CSARRRGINEKLFF. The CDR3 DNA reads TGCAGTGCTAGGAGGAGGGGGATTAATGAAAAACTGTTTTTT.

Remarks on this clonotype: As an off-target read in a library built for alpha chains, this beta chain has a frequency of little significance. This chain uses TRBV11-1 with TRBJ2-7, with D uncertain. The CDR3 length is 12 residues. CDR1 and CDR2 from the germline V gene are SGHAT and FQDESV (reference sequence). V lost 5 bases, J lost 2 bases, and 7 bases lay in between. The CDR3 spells CASSPRAYEQYF. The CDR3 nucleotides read TGTGCCAGCAGCCCTAGAGCCTACGAGCAGTACTTC. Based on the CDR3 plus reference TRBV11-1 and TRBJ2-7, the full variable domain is EAEVAQSPRYKITEKSQAVAFWCDPISGHATLYWYRQILGQGPELLVQFQDESVVDDSQLPKDRFSAERLKGVDSTLKIQPAELGDSAMYLCASSPRAYEQYFGPGTRLTVT.

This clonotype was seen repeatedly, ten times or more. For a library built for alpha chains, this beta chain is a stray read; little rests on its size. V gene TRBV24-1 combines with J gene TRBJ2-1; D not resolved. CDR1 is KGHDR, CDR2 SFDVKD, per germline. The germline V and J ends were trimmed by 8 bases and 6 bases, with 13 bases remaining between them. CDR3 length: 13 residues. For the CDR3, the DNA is TGTGCCACCAACGAAGGCTTAAGCAATGAGCAGTTCTTC. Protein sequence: CATNEGLSNEQFF.

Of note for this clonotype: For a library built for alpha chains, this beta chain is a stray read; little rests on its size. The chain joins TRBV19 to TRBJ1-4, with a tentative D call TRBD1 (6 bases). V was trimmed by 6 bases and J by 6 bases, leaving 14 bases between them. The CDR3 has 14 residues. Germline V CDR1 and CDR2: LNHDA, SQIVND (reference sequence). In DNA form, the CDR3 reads TGTGCCAGTAGGGACAGTCCCGTCGATGAAAAACTGTTTTTT. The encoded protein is CASRDSPVDEKLFF.

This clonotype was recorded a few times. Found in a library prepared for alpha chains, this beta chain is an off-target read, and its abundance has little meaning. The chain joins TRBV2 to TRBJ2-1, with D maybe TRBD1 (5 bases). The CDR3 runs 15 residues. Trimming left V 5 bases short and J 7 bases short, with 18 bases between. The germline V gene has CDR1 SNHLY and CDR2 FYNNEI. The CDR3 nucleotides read TGTGCCAGCAGTACTGGGGCATTTAGTGTGAATGAGCAGTTCTTC. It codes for CASSTGAFSVNEQFF.

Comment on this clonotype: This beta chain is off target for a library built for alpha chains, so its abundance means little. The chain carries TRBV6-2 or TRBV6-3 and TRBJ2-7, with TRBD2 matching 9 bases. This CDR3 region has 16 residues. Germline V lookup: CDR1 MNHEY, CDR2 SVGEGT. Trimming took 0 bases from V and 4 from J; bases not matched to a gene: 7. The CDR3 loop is CASSYSRLAGLYEQYF. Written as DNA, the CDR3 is TGTGCCAGCAGTTACTCGAGGCTAGCGGGATTGTACGAGCAGTACTTC.

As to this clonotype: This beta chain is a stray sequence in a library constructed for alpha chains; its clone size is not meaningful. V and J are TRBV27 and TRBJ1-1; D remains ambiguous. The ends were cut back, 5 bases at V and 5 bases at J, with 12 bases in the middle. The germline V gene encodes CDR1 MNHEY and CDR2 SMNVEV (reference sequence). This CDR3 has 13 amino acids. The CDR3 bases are TGTGCCAGCAGTCTCTCGACGGGAACTGAAGCTTTCTTT. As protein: CASSLSTGTEAFF.

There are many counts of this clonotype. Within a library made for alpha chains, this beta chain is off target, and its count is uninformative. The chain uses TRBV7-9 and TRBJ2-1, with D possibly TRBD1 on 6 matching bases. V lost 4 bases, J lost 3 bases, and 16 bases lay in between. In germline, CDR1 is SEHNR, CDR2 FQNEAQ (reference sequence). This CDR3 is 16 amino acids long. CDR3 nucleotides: TGTGCCAGCAGCTCCATTCCAGGGGTCCTCTACAATGAGCAGTTCTTC. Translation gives CASSSIPGVLYNEQFF.

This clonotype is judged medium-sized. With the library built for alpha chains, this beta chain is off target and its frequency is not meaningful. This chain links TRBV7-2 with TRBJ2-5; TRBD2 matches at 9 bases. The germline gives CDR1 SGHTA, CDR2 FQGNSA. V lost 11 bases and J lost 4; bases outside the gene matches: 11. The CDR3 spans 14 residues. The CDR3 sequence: CASTRREGPETQYF. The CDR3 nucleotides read TGTGCCTCCACGCGGCGGGAGGGCCCAGAGACCCAGTACTTC.

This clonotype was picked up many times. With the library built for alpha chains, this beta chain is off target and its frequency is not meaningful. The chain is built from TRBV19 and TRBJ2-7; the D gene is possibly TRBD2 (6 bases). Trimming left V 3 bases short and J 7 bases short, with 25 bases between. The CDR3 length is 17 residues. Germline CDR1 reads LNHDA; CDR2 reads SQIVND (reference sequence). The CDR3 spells CASSIRGAAGYSTEQYF. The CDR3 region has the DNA TGTGCCAGTAGTATTAGGGGTGCTGCGGGATACTCTACGGAGCAGTACTTC.

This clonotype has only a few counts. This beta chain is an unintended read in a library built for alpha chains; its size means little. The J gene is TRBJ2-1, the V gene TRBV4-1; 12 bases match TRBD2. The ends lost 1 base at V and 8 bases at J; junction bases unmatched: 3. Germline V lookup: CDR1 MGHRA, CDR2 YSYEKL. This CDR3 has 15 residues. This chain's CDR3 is CASSQVLAGGDEQFF. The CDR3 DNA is TGCGCCAGCAGCCAAGTGCTAGCGGGGGGGGATGAGCAGTTCTTC.

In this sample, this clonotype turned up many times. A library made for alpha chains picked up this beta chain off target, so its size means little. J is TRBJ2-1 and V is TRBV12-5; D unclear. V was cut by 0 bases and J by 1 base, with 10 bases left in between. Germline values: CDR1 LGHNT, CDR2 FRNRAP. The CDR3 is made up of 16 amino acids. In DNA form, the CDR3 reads TGTGCTAGTGGTTTGGTACCCGGCGGATCCTACAATGAGCAGTTCTTC. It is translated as CASGLVPGGSYNEQFF.